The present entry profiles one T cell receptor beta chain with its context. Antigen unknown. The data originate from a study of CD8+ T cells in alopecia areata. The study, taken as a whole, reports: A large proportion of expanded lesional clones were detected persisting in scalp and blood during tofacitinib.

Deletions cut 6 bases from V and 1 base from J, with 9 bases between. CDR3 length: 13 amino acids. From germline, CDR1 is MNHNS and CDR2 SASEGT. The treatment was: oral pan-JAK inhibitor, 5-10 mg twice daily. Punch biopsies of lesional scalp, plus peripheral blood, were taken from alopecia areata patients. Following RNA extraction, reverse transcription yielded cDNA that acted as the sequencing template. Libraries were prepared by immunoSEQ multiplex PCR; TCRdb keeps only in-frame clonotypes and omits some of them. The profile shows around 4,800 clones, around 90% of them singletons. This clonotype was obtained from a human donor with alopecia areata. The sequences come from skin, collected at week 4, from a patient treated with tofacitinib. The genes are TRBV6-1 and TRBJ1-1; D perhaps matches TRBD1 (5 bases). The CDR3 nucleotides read TGTGCCAGCAGATTGGGACCGAACACTGAAGCTTTCTTT. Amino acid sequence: CASRLGPNTEAFF.